What follows are 19 T cell receptor beta chains derived from one specimen sequenced in a study of identical twins. A single record per CDR3 protein comes from TCRdb applying MiXCR to the 5' RACE reads. Counted here are about 810,000 distinct CDR3 sequences, roughly an eighth occurring once; the ten biggest clones make up about 1.5%. Separately, the same data were catalogued under a study of yellow fever vaccine responses in identical twins.

The specimen was PBMCs. The receptors were gathered from a woman under 30 in good health.

This clonotype has just a few counts. The rearrangement uses TRBV6-1 and TRBJ2-1; D is unclear. This CDR3 spans 11 amino acids. Trimming left V 0 bases short and J 10 bases short, with 4 bases between. CDR1 and CDR2 (germline): MNHNS, SASEGT. CDR3 DNA: TGTGCCAGCAGTGAAGCGTGGGAGCAGTTCTTC. Translated, it gives CASSEAWEQFF.

This rearrangement joins TRBV19 to TRBJ2-1, with 11 bases that match TRBD2. Losses at the gene ends were 10 bases for V and 4 bases for J; bases not matched to a gene: 12. This CDR3 has 16 residues. Germline V gene data show CDR1 as LNHDA and CDR2 as SQIVND (reference sequence). The CDR3 nucleotides are TGTGCCACCGCGTCCATTAGCGGGGGGGATTACAATGAGCAGTTCTTC. Its translation is CATASISGGDYNEQFF. The entire variable domain, with the rest obtained from reference TRBV19 and TRBJ2-1, is as follows: DGGITQSPKYLFRKEGQNVTLSCEQNLNHDAMYWYRQDPGQGLRLIYYSQIVNDFQKGDIAEGYSVSREKKESFPLTVTSAQKNPTAFYLCATASISGGDYNEQFFGPGTRLTVL.

This clonotype was counted a few times. The chain uses TRBV10-3 and TRBJ1-5, with D unresolved. V was shortened by 10 bases and J by 5 bases, with 15 bases between the two germline ends. Germline V gene data show CDR1 as ENHRY and CDR2 as SYGVKD. There are 13 residues in the CDR3. The CDR3 DNA reads TGTGCCACTAGGCGCTCGTGGGATCAGCCCCAGCATTTT. Its protein product is CATRRSWDQPQHF.

The sample holds a few counts of this clonotype. This rearrangement joins TRBV4-1 to TRBJ1-4; 10 nucleotides align to TRBD1. CDR3 length equals 14 residues. V lost 4 bases, J lost 7 bases, and 3 bases stayed unmatched. Germline V gene data show CDR1 as MGHRA and CDR2 as YSYEKL. The CDR3 nucleotides are TGCGCCAGCAGCCGCCGGGACAGGGGTGAAAAACTGTTTTTT. Its protein is CASSRRDRGEKLFF.

This clonotype was observed a handful of times. V and J are TRBV7-9 and TRBJ2-5, with D possibly being TRBD1 (6 bases). Per germline, CDR1 SEHNR and CDR2 FQNEAQ (reference sequence). This CDR3 contains 15 residues. Trimming cost V 4 bases and J 5 bases, with 17 bases left between them. In DNA form, the CDR3 reads TGTGCCAGCAGCTCAGGGGAGAGGGGGTCCGAGACCCAGTACTTC. It codes for CASSSGERGSETQYF. The whole variable domain, remainder taken from reference TRBV7-9 and TRBJ2-5, is DTGVSQNPRHKITKRGQNVTFRCDPISEHNRLYWYRQTLGQGPEFLTYFQNEAQLEKSRLLSDRFSAERPKGSFSTLEIQRTEQGDSAMYLCASSSGERGSETQYFGPGTRLLVL.

The chain links TRBV11-1 to TRBJ2-1; 11 positions agree with TRBD2. V gave up 4 bases and J gave up 3 bases; unmatched junction bases: 17. The CDR3 is 20 amino acids. Germline values: CDR1 SGHAT, CDR2 FQDESV (reference sequence). CDR3 loop: CASSSVNLLVAGGSYNEQFF. The CDR3, as DNA: TGTGCCAGCAGCTCGGTCAACCTTCTAGTAGCGGGGGGGAGCTACAATGAGCAGTTCTTC.

The sample holds a few counts of this clonotype. V usage is TRBV12-3 or TRBV12-4 and J usage is TRBJ1-5; D may be TRBD1 (5 bases). V lost 5 bases to trimming and J lost 4 bases, with 9 bases between them. The length of the CDR3 is 13 residues. CDR3 sequence (DNA): TGTGCCAGCAGTGGGACCATAAATCAGCCCCAGCATTTT. It yields the protein CASSGTINQPQHF.

This clonotype was observed a few times. This chain links TRBV20-1 with TRBJ2-7; D might be TRBD1 (5 bases). Trimming pared 4 bases from V and 9 bases from J, leaving 19 bases between. Germline V gene lookup returns CDR1 DFQATT and CDR2 SNEGSKA (reference sequence). The CDR3 extends over 13 amino acids. As DNA, the CDR3 is TGCAGTGCTACCCGTCAGGGTCTAATGGGGCAGTACTTC. Its protein product is CSATRQGLMGQYF.

J is TRBJ1-1 and V is TRBV18; 8 bases fit TRBD1. V lost 3 bases and J lost 3; bases outside the gene matches: 3. CDR1 is KGHSH, CDR2 LQKENI, per germline. CDR3 length: 14 residues. The chain's CDR3 is CASSPTTGDTEAFF. The CDR3 region has the DNA TGTGCCAGCTCACCTACGACAGGGGACACTGAAGCTTTCTTT.

This clonotype has only a few counts. The rearrangement joins TRBV20-1 to TRBJ2-2; tentative D call: TRBD1 (5 bases). CDR3 length: 15 amino acids. Germline loops: CDR1 DFQATT, CDR2 SNEGSKA (reference sequence). V lost 5 bases and J lost 0, with 13 bases in between. CDR3 protein: CSAPNRKANTGELFF. Here the CDR3 DNA reads TGCAGTGCTCCTAACAGGAAAGCGAACACCGGGGAGCTGTTTTTT.

This clonotype was seen at least ten times. The rearrangement uses TRBV6-4 and TRBJ1-1; D is undetermined. CDR1 is MRHNA and CDR2 is SNTAGT in the germline V gene. Trimming shortened V by 0 bases and J by 2 bases, and 4 bases separated the two germline ends. The length of the CDR3 is 13 residues. The CDR3 region has the DNA TGTGCCAGCAGTGACTCGGATAACACTGAAGCTTTCTTT. It yields the protein CASSDSDNTEAFF.

The chain recombines TRBV19 with TRBJ2-1, with TRBD2 matching 14 bases. The germline V gene encodes CDR1 LNHDA and CDR2 SQIVND (reference sequence). V gave up 5 bases and J gave up 9 bases; unmatched junction bases: 9. The CDR3 is made up of 16 amino acids. The CDR3 region has the DNA TGTGCCAGTAGTCCAGGACTAGCGGGGGGCCGAGGTGAGCAGTTCTTC. It is translated as CASSPGLAGGRGEQFF.

The chain uses TRBV20-1 and TRBJ2-2, with D possibly being TRBD1 (5 bases). In germline, CDR1 is DFQATT, CDR2 SNEGSKA (reference sequence). V shed 3 bases and J shed 4 bases, with 12 bases lying between them. The CDR3 has 14 amino acids. The CDR3 DNA reads as TGCAGTGCTAGTCAGACAGAAGCCACCGGGGAGCTGTTTTTT. This encodes CSASQTEATGELFF.

V usage is TRBV7-8 and J usage is TRBJ2-5; D call uncertain. Deletions cut 2 bases from V and 2 bases from J, with 6 bases between. CDR1 SGHVS and CDR2 FQNEAQ come from the germline V gene. This CDR3 contains 13 residues. For the CDR3, the DNA is TGTGCCAGCAGCTTAATTAATCAAGAGACCCAGTACTTC. Protein sequence: CASSLINQETQYF.

This clonotype was seen more than once but under ten times. This sequence joins TRBV4-1 and TRBJ2-2, with D tentatively TRBD1 or TRBD2 (7 bases each). V lost 4 bases to trimming and J lost 5 bases, with 20 bases between them. CDR1 is MGHRA, CDR2 YSYEKL, per germline. The length of the CDR3 is 17 residues. CDR3 bases: TGCGCCAGCAGCCTGGGAGGGGGCGTTTCGAGTACCGGGGAGCTGTTTTTT. Translated, it gives CASSLGGGVSSTGELFF.

This clonotype has more than one count but fewer than ten. This chain joins TRBV29-1 and TRBJ1-1; the D gene is possibly TRBD1 (5 bases). The germline V gene has CDR1 SQVTM and CDR2 ANQGSEA. The CDR3 runs to 14 residues. V was trimmed by 6 bases and J by 5 bases, leaving 19 bases between them. CDR3 coding DNA: TGCAGCGTCTTTCTTCCGGGGACCCAAACTGAAGCTTTCTTT. It codes for CSVFLPGTQTEAFF.

Many counts were recorded for this clonotype. The chain uses TRBV12-3 or TRBV12-4 and TRBJ1-3, with 8 positions matching TRBD1. Trimming cost V 8 bases and J 0 bases; bases outside gene matches: 6. The CDR3 sequence is 15 residues long. CDR3 bases: TGTGCCAGCCACAAAACAGGGGGCTCTGGAAACACCATATATTTT. Translated, it gives CASHKTGGSGNTIYF.

In this sample, this clonotype turned up many times. V usage is TRBV6-1 and J usage is TRBJ2-1, with D perhaps matching TRBD2 (6 bases). From germline, CDR1 is MNHNS and CDR2 SASEGT. The CDR3 totals 15 residues. Trimming removed 6 bases at V and 4 bases at J, with 16 bases between. The CDR3 nucleotides read TGTGCCAGCAGCAGACTAGAGAGTGCGTACAATGAGCAGTTCTTC. Residues: CASSRLESAYNEQFF.

This clonotype appeared many times. J is TRBJ2-7 and V is TRBV6-1; D uncertain. Trimming removed 4 bases at V and 3 bases at J, with 7 bases between. This CDR3 is 12 amino acids long. Germline CDR1 is MNHNS and CDR2 is SASEGT. CDR3 loop: CASSAVGYEQYF. The CDR3 coding sequence is TGTGCCAGCAGTGCCGTCGGCTACGAGCAGTACTTC.